This TCR beta chain was sequenced during a study of PD-L1 blockade in urothelial cancer. Study-level information: Researchers looked at the blood 3 weeks (second dose) and 6 weeks after treatment began.

Some clones are missing from TCRdb's copy, which holds only in-frame ones; the method was immunoSEQ multiplex PCR. The table includes about 82,000 clones, over 90% detected once. Urothelial carcinoma, locally advanced or metastatic, affected the patients. Trimming removed 0 bases at V and 5 bases at J, with 12 bases between. Germline V gene data show CDR1 as SGDLS and CDR2 as YYNGEE. The CDR3 length is 14 residues. Turning to this clone: Other DNA sequences within the sample encode an identical CDR3.

The TCR sequence derives from a man between 60 and 75 years old with urothelial cancer. This specimen consisted of PBMCs, obtained around atezolizumab (anti-PD-L1) treatment. The V gene is TRBV9, the J gene TRBJ2-7; D is uncertain. The CDR3 region is CASSVGAGVHEQYF. CDR3 sequence (DNA): TGTGCCAGCAGCGTAGGGGCAGGTGTCCACGAGCAGTACTTC.